Listed below are T cell receptor beta chains from one sample, sequenced in a study of shared clonotypes between healthy human individuals. Here immunoSEQ multiplex PCR was the method, and the copy in TCRdb shows in-frame clones only, minus some. The sample includes hundreds of thousands of clones, about 97% of them seen just once. The sequenced sample was naive CD4+ T cells sorted from blood. The receptors derive from a woman aged 25-40 years in good health. Each CDR3 is given with its conserved first and last residue. The D gene is left open where the match is weak. Clone size is given for some rows only: seen once, a few or many times, or a class if the clone is expanded.

d_call	v_call	j_call	clone_size	cdr3_nt	cdr3_aa
TRBD1	TRBV6-5	TRBJ1-1	NA	TGTGCCAGCATGCTCGAAACAGGGGGTAACACTGAAGCTTTCTTT	CASMLETGGNTEAFF
NA	TRBV28	TRBJ1-2	once	TGTGCCAGCAGTTTAACGGGTAGGGGCTACACCTTC	CASSLTGRGYTF
TRBD2	TRBV15	TRBJ2-5	once	TGTGCCACTCTACTAGCGGGAGTTCGGTACCAAGAGACCCAGTACTTC	CATLLAGVRYQETQYF
TRBD1	TRBV7-2	TRBJ1-5	NA	TGTGCCACCGGACAGGGGGCGGGTCAGCCCCAGCATTTT	CATGQGAGQPQHF
NA	TRBV11-1	TRBJ2-2	NA	TGTGCCAGCAGCCTCTACACCGGGGAGCTGTTTTTT	CASSLYTGELFF
TRBD2	TRBV28	TRBJ2-4	NA	TGTGCCAGCAGCTCTATCACTAGCGGGCTCCCCTGGTACTTC	CASSSITSGLPWYF
NA	TRBV18	TRBJ1-2	NA	TGTGCCAGCTCACCACCCGCCGGGACGGATCCCTATGGCTACACCTTC	CASSPPAGTDPYGYTF
TRBD1	TRBV7-6	TRBJ1-2	NA	TGTGCCAGCAGCTCCGGGACAGGGGTATCCTACACCTTC	CASSSGTGVSYTF
TRBD2	TRBV19	TRBJ2-3	NA	TGTGCCAGTAGTAAGCCCGACAACCTAGCGGGAGTAGCAGATACGCAGTATTTT	CASSKPDNLAGVADTQYF
NA	TRBV7-9	TRBJ2-7	NA	TGTGCCAGCACCTTACGACCGGGAGCCGAGGTGGGAGAGCAGTACTTC	CASTLRPGAEVGEQYF
TRBD2	TRBV5-1	TRBJ2-2	NA	TGCGCCAGCAGGACTAGCGGGAGAGGGGACACCGGGGAGCTGTTTTTT	CASRTSGRGDTGELFF
NA	TRBV28	TRBJ2-1	NA	TGTGCCAGCAGTTTTCGAAATGAGCAGTTCTTC	CASSFRNEQFF
TRBD1	TRBV4-2	TRBJ1-2	NA	TGTGCCAGCAGTCCTGGGACAGGGGACGGCTACACCTTC	CASSPGTGDGYTF
TRBD2	TRBV7-8	TRBJ2-3	NA	TGTGCCAGCAGCCGTCGGGGGGGCCCAGATACGCAGTATTTT	CASSRRGGPDTQYF
NA	TRBV11-3	TRBJ2-3	NA	TGTGCCAGCAGCTCGGCACTCACAGATACGCAGTATTTT	CASSSALTDTQYF
NA	TRBV9	TRBJ2-2	NA	TGTGCCAGCAGCGTAGTTGTCGGCGCGAACACCGGGGAGCTGTTTTTT	CASSVVVGANTGELFF
NA	TRBV10-3	TRBJ1-2	NA	TGTGCCATCAGTGAGTGGGGGCAGGGCGTAAACTATGGCTACACCTTC	CAISEWGQGVNYGYTF
TRBD1	TRBV5-4	TRBJ2-1	NA	TGTGCCAGCAGCCCGACAGGGGGCACCTACAATGAGCAGTTCTTC	CASSPTGGTYNEQFF
TRBD1	TRBV18	TRBJ1-1	NA	TGTGCCAGCTCACCACCGGGGGACAGGGGGCGGTATAGTGAAGCTTTCTTT	CASSPPGDRGRYSEAFF
NA	TRBV4-1	TRBJ2-2	NA	TGCGCCAGCAGCCTGCGAGGGTTCGCCGGGGAGCTGTTTTTT	CASSLRGFAGELFF
TRBD1	TRBV28	TRBJ1-2	NA	TGTGCCAGCAGTTTAACAGGGGCGGCGTATGGCTACACCTTC	CASSLTGAAYGYTF
NA	TRBV19	TRBJ1-5	NA	TGTGCCAGTAGTATCTCGCAGGTTCGAGTCAATCAGCCCCAGCATTTT	CASSISQVRVNQPQHF
NA	TRBV6-6	TRBJ1-2	few	TGTGCCAGCAGAGCCGGGACTATAGAGGACTACACCTTC	CASRAGTIEDYTF
NA	TRBV6-1	TRBJ2-5	NA	TGTGCCAGCAGTGGGGCTCTTGGGGGCCCGGAGACCCAGTACTTC	CASSGALGGPETQYF
NA	TRBV25-1	TRBJ2-5	NA	TGTGCCAGCAGTGCAAACCAAGAGACCCAGTACTTC	CASSANQETQYF
NA	TRBV18	TRBJ1-1	once	TGTGCCAGCTCACCGGCAGGGCGGAACACTGAAGCTTTCTTT	CASSPAGRNTEAFF
NA	TRBV10-3	TRBJ1-5	NA	TGTGCCATCAGTGGTACAGTCAATCAGCCCCAGCATTTT	CAISGTVNQPQHF
NA	TRBV28	TRBJ1-2	NA	TGTGCCAGCAGTTGGGACGGCGACCGCTACACCTTC	CASSWDGDRYTF
TRBD2	TRBV7-3	TRBJ2-7	NA	TGTGCCAGCGGACCTAGCGGGAAACGATACGAGCAGTACTTC	CASGPSGKRYEQYF
TRBD2	TRBV6-5	TRBJ2-1	NA	TGTGCCAGCAGTACCGGGACTAGCGACTACAATGAGCAGTTCTTC	CASSTGTSDYNEQFF
NA	TRBV6-6	TRBJ2-7	NA	TGTGCCAGCAAGGAACAGGGAAGCTCCTACGAGCAGTACTTC	CASKEQGSSYEQYF
TRBD1	TRBV19	TRBJ1-3	NA	TGTGCCAGTAGGACAGGGAATGAAGGAAACACCATATATTTT	CASRTGNEGNTIYF
TRBD1	TRBV6-5	TRBJ1-1	NA	TGTGCCAGCAGCCGACAGGGTAGGAGGAACACTGAAGCTTTCTTT	CASSRQGRRNTEAFF
NA	TRBV28	TRBJ2-1	NA	TGTGCCAGCAGTTCCCCCTCCCGGGTGGGGTACAATGAGCAGTTCTTC	CASSSPSRVGYNEQFF
NA	TRBV14	TRBJ2-5	NA	TGTGCCAGCAGCCAAGGGGCTTGGGAGACCCAGTACTTC	CASSQGAWETQYF
NA	TRBV7-9	TRBJ2-7	NA	TGTGCCAGCAGCTTCGGCTCAGGGGACTCCTACGAGCAGTACTTC	CASSFGSGDSYEQYF
NA	TRBV2	TRBJ2-2	NA	TGTGCCAGCACCCTTAGAAGGACTAACACCGGGGAGCTGTTTTTT	CASTLRRTNTGELFF
NA	TRBV6-4	TRBJ2-3	NA	TGTGCCAGCAGGCAGCGGCCCTATAGCACAGATACGCAGTATTTT	CASRQRPYSTDTQYF
NA	TRBV28	TRBJ1-2	NA	TGTGCCAGCAGTTTCAGGGACTATGGCTACACCTTC	CASSFRDYGYTF
NA	TRBV6-1	TRBJ2-7	NA	TGTGCCACCAGGATTCAACGGGACGGCTACGAGCAGTACTTC	CATRIQRDGYEQYF
NA	TRBV7-9	TRBJ2-1	NA	TGTGCCAGCAGCTTAGTAGGTTCCAGCGGTAATCCCTACAATGAGCAGTTCTTC	CASSLVGSSGNPYNEQFF
NA	TRBV18	TRBJ2-3	NA	TGTGCCAGCTCACCTCCCACCGGGGGCCATCGGGGAGATACGCAGTATTTT	CASSPPTGGHRGDTQYF
NA	TRBV10-1	TRBJ1-4	NA	TGCGCCAGCAGTGATGGGGATGCTAATGAAAAACTGTTTTTT	CASSDGDANEKLFF